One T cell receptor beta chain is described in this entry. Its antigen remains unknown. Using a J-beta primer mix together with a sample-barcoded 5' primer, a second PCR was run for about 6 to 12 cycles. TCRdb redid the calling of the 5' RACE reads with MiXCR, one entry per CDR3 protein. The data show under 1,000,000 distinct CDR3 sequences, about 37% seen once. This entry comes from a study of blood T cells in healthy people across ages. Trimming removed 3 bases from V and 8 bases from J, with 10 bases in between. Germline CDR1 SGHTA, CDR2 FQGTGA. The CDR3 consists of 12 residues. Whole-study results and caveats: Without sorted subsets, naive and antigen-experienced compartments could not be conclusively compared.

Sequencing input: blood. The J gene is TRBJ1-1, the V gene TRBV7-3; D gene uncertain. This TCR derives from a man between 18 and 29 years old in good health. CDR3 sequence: CASSFNIGEAFF. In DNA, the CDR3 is TGTGCCAGCAGCTTCAACATCGGAGAAGCTTTCTTT.